This T cell receptor beta chain was sequenced in a study of beta chain features in type 1 diabetes. All of the isolated RNA was reverse transcribed, so expressed TCRB transcripts were sequenced. Only in-frame clones appear in the TCRdb table, and some are missing; sequencing was by immunoSEQ multiplex PCR. The table has 600,000 or so clones, over 12% seen once. The study's findings and limits: TCRB CDR3s from Type 1 diabetes patients were moderately but significantly shorter in all four CD4+ subsets.

Only a few counts were recorded for this clone. Its specificity is unknown. The source material was naive CD4+ T cells from blood. This clonotype was obtained from a man aged 18 to 29 with type 1 diabetes.

The chain's CDR3 is CASSPILAGGYNEQFF. Written as DNA, the CDR3 is TGCGCCAGCAGCCCGATACTAGCGGGGGGCTACAATGAGCAGTTCTTC. The chain employs TRBV5-1 and TRBJ2-1; 12 bases line up with TRBD2. This CDR3 comprises 16 residues. CDR1 and CDR2 (germline): SGHRS, YFSETQ. The junction had 5 bases not matched to a gene; V was cut back by 4 bases and J by 3 bases.